This record covers a single T cell receptor (beta chain). Its target is not known. Researchers took blood at baseline, on cycle 4 day 1, and on cycle 7 day 1. These data come from a study of OX40 agonist ivuxolimab in advanced cancers. Overall study: Patients were dosed intravenously with ivuxolimab at 0.01 to 10 mg/kg every 2 weeks. Age averaged around 58 years (range roughly 20 to 90), and 80% to 90% were male.

The CDR3 consists of 14 residues. The V gene's germline CDR1 is SNHLY and CDR2 FYNNEI. V was pared by 1 base and J by 6 bases, with 12 bases between. Findings and caveats of the study: Clones of CD4+ and CD8+ blood T cells grew by week 6 at doses of 0.1 to 3.0 mg/kg.

Profiling relied on immunoSEQ multiplex PCR, and the TCRdb table lists in-frame clones only, not all of them. The sample lists about 65,000 clones; approximately 89% were seen once. The TCR was taken from an adult with an advanced solid tumor such as melanoma, head and neck, liver or kidney cancer. V is TRBV2 and J is TRBJ1-2; D not resolved. Sequenced material: CD4+ or CD8+ T cells sorted from blood, taken in a trial of the OX40 agonist ivuxolimab. CDR3 DNA sequence: TGTGCCAGCAGTGAAGGTTGGGGTAGTGATGGCTACACCTTC. Protein: CASSEGWGSDGYTF.